The 2 T cell receptor beta chains given below trace back to one sample, sequenced in a study of shared clonotypes between healthy human individuals. Sequencing was performed with immunoSEQ multiplex PCR; in TCRdb, only in-frame clones are kept and a portion is missing. The sample yields 1 million to 1.3 million clones, 75% to 80% seen once. The sequencing sample was made of memory CD4+ T cells from PBMCs. As for subset: CD45RA-negative fraction. The receptors come from a man between 18 and 35 years old in good health. Some clones in this sample may be carry-over from other donors' samples.

The chain recombines TRBV21-1 with TRBJ2-5; no DNA check was done on the table's D call, TRBD2. TRBV21-1 is a recognized pseudogene. This CDR3 region has 14 residues. The DNA for the CDR3 is TGTGCCAGCAGCAAAATCGGCGTCCGGGACTCCCCCTACTTC. Amino acid sequence: CASSKIGVRDSPYF.

The V gene is TRBV6-5, the J gene TRBJ1-4, with TRBD1 matching over 7 bases. CDR3 length: 13 amino acids. Germline V gene sequence: CDR1 MNHEY, CDR2 SVGAGI. V shed 6 bases, J shed 4 bases, and the junction held 2 bases outside the gene matches. CDR3 sequence (DNA): TGTGCCAGCAGGAGGGACAGTAATGAAAAACTGTTTTTT. It codes for CASRRDSNEKLFF.